These 22 T cell receptor beta chains were sequenced from one sample in a study of blood T cell repertoires in COVID-19. Only in-frame clones appear in the TCRdb table, and some are missing; sequencing was by immunoSEQ multiplex PCR. The repertoire holds some 42,000 clones, with 80% to 90% as singletons. The sequencing sample was made of peripheral blood. The source of these receptors is a human donor in a cohort sampled during active COVID-19.

This clone was counted ten times or more. The rearrangement links TRBV24-1 to TRBJ2-7, with TRBD2 matching 9 bases. The V gene end was trimmed by 4 bases and the J gene end by 2 bases; junction bases not matched to a gene: 5. This CDR3 spans 15 amino acids. Germline V gene lookup returns CDR1 KGHDR and CDR2 SFDVKD. The CDR3 protein is CATSEGAGGPYEQYF. The CDR3 coding sequence is TGTGCCACCAGTGAAGGGGCGGGAGGGCCCTACGAGCAGTACTTC.

This rearrangement joins TRBV7-9 to TRBJ1-6; TRBD1 might be the D (5 bases). The CDR3 runs to 16 residues. Trimming took off 5 bases at V and 0 bases at J, with 11 bases between the two ends. Germline V CDR1 and CDR2: SEHNR, FQNEAQ (reference sequence). The CDR3 protein is CASSDRRNSYNSPLHF. The CDR3 DNA reads TGTGCCAGCAGCGACAGACGAAACTCCTATAATTCACCCCTCCACTTT. The complete variable domain, with remaining parts taken from reference TRBV7-9 and TRBJ1-6, reads DTGVSQNPRHKITKRGQNVTFRCDPISEHNRLYWYRQTLGQGPEFLTYFQNEAQLEKSRLLSDRFSAERPKGSFSTLEIQRTEQGDSAMYLCASSDRRNSYNSPLHFGNGTRLTVT.

V gene TRBV10-3 combines with J gene TRBJ2-7, with D tentatively TRBD1 (6 bases). The CDR3 covers 12 residues. Germline V gene data show CDR1 as ENHRY and CDR2 as SYGVKD. V was cut by 6 bases and J by 7 bases, with 13 bases left in between. The CDR3 nucleotides read TGTGCCATCAGCTCCGGGACAAGGGAGCAGTACTTC. As protein: CAISSGTREQYF.

The rearrangement joins TRBV27 to TRBJ2-1; D is perhaps TRBD2 (6 bases). Germline CDR1 MNHEY, CDR2 SMNVEV (reference sequence). Trimming took off 7 bases at V and 4 bases at J, with 20 bases between the two ends. This CDR3 is built from 16 residues. Here the CDR3 reads CASTHPRRGSYNEQFF. The DNA for the CDR3 is TGTGCCAGCACTCATCCTCGGCGGGGCAGTTACAATGAGCAGTTCTTC.

The V gene is TRBV11-2, the J gene TRBJ2-5; D possibly corresponds to TRBD2 (6 bases). The V gene lost 5 bases and the J gene lost 6 bases, with 19 bases spanning the gap. CDR3 length: 15 residues. Germline lookup yields CDR1 SGHAT and CDR2 FQNNGV. CDR3: CASSLGTAGGKTQYF. The CDR3 bases are TGTGCCAGCAGCCTAGGGACTGCCGGTGGTAAGACCCAGTACTTC.

The rearrangement links TRBV28 to TRBJ2-1; TRBD2 matches at 10 bases. The CDR3 runs to 19 residues. V dropped 6 bases and J dropped 5; count of bases not matched to a gene: 19. Germline V gives CDR1 MDHEN, CDR2 SYDVKM. CDR3 DNA sequence: TGTGCCAGCAGCCTTATGGCGGGGGCTAGCGGGAGATTGGACAATGAGCAGTTCTTC. It encodes CASSLMAGASGRLDNEQFF.

CDR3 protein: CASSPQGNTGELFF. The CDR3 DNA sequence: TGTGCCAGCAGCCCCCAGGGGAACACCGGGGAGCTGTTTTTT. V usage is TRBV7-3 and J usage is TRBJ2-2; possibly TRBD1 for D (5 bases). Germline V lookup: CDR1 SGHTA, CDR2 FQGTGA. The V end was cut by 5 bases, the J end by 1 base, with 8 bases between. The CDR3 covers 14 residues.

The rearrangement joins TRBV7-9 to TRBJ2-1, with a tentative D call TRBD2 (5 bases). Germline values: CDR1 SEHNR, CDR2 FQNEAQ (reference sequence). This CDR3 comprises 16 residues. Trimming removed 4 bases at V and 0 bases at J, with 13 bases between. The CDR3 sequence: CASSSPVGVSYNEQFF. CDR3 nucleotides: TGTGCCAGCAGCTCCCCGGTCGGGGTCTCCTACAATGAGCAGTTCTTC.

The rearrangement links TRBV9 to TRBJ2-5, with TRBD1 as a possible D gene (5 bases). The CDR3 has 15 amino acids. Germline lookup yields CDR1 SGDLS and CDR2 YYNGEE. The V and J ends lost 0 bases and 5 bases respectively, with 14 bases between them. The CDR3 region has the DNA TGTGCCAGCAGCGTAGACCCACAGGCCGCGGAGACCCAGTACTTC. It translates to CASSVDPQAAETQYF.

A single count supports this clone. Other DNA sequences in this sample translate to the same CDR3. The V gene is TRBV7-2, the J gene TRBJ2-2; no clear D. The CDR3 spans 13 residues. From germline, CDR1 is SGHTA and CDR2 FQGNSA. The V end lost 5 bases, the J end lost 3 bases, and 7 bases lay between the germline ends. The CDR3 nucleotides read TGTGCCAGCAGCCTACTCTACACCGGGGAGCTGTTTTTT. Its translation: CASSLLYTGELFF.

This clone has just one count. The gene calls are TRBV27 and TRBJ2-2; weak D call: TRBD2 (5 bases). V was cut by 10 bases and J by 5 bases, with 20 bases left in between. The CDR3 contains 15 residues. Germline CDR1 is MNHEY and CDR2 is SMNVEV (reference sequence). DNA of the CDR3: TGTGCCATCTCCGACACCCTAAGAGGGACCGGGGAGCTGTTTTTT. Its translation is CAISDTLRGTGELFF.

This rearrangement joins TRBV5-1 to TRBJ2-7, with no clear D. CDR1 and CDR2 from the germline V gene are SGHRS and YFSETQ. This CDR3 has 13 residues. V gave up 0 bases and J gave up 4 bases, with 8 bases separating them. CDR3 DNA: TGCGCCAGCAGCTTGGACTGGTTTTACGAGCAGTACTTC. As protein: CASSLDWFYEQYF.

J is TRBJ2-3 and V is TRBV3-1 (or the pseudogene TRBV3-2), with 8 positions matching TRBD2. This CDR3 contains 13 residues. Germline values: CDR1 LGHDT, CDR2 YNNKEL (reference sequence). V gave up 4 bases and J gave up 6 bases; unmatched junction bases: 3. CDR3 coding DNA: TGTGCCAGCAGCCCGCGGGGGGCCGATACGCAGTATTTT. Residues: CASSPRGADTQYF.

The V and J genes are TRBV11-2 and TRBJ2-5; 11 bases agree with TRBD1. The CDR3 is 16 amino acids. The ends lost 5 bases at V and 4 bases at J; junction bases unmatched: 9. Per germline, CDR1 SGHAT and CDR2 FQNNGV. Written as DNA, the CDR3 is TGTGCCAGCAGCCCGCGTGGACAGGGGGCCCCAGAGACCCAGTACTTC. Amino acids: CASSPRGQGAPETQYF.

This sequence joins TRBV25-1 and TRBJ2-6; tentative D call: TRBD1 (5 bases). The germline CDR1 and CDR2 sequences are MGHDK and SYGVNS. There are 15 residues in the CDR3. Between the trimmed V and J ends, which lost 4 bases and 4 bases, there was a span of 11 bases. The CDR3 coding sequence is TGTGCCAGCAGTGTCCCAGGGTACGGGGCCAACGTCCTGACTTTC. Protein sequence: CASSVPGYGANVLTF.

This chain uses TRBV7-2 with TRBJ1-1; 7 nucleotides line up with TRBD1. The CDR3 totals 14 residues. The germline V gene has CDR1 SGHTA and CDR2 FQGNSA. J gave up 8 bases and V 4 bases, and 10 bases lay outside the gene matches. The CDR3 DNA reads as TGTGCCAGCAGCTCTAGACAGGGTAGCCTCGAAGCTTTCTTT. This sequence encodes CASSSRQGSLEAFF.

This sequence joins TRBV6-4 and TRBJ1-5; 7 nucleotides align to TRBD1. V was clipped by 4 bases and J by 4 bases; unmatched bases: 7. The CDR3 covers 15 residues. Germline CDR1 MRHNA, CDR2 SNTAGT. Here the CDR3 DNA reads TGTGCCAGCAGTGTTGATTCAGGGGGGAATCAGCCCCAGCATTTT. It is translated as CASSVDSGGNQPQHF.

This clone was found once. This chain links TRBV5-1 with TRBJ2-5; D possibly corresponds to TRBD1 (5 bases). Trimming cost V 4 bases and J 4 bases, with 11 bases left between them. CDR1 is SGHRS, CDR2 YFSETQ, per germline. The CDR3 consists of 13 residues. The CDR3 loop is CASSPGHIETQYF. The CDR3 nucleotides read TGCGCCAGCAGCCCAGGACATATAGAGACCCAGTACTTC.

The rearrangement links TRBV7-2 to TRBJ2-5; 8 nucleotides match TRBD2. CDR3 size: 15 residues. V gave up 5 bases and J gave up 6 bases; unmatched junction bases: 11. CDR1 and CDR2 from the germline V gene are SGHTA and FQGNSA. The CDR3: CASSPPPGGQKTQYF. As DNA, the CDR3 is TGTGCCAGCAGCCCCCCTCCGGGGGGGCAAAAGACCCAGTACTTC.

The gene calls are TRBV19 and TRBJ2-1; D may be TRBD1 (6 bases). This CDR3 region has 15 residues. Trimming removed 3 bases from V and 1 base from J, with 10 bases in between. Germline loops: CDR1 LNHDA, CDR2 SQIVND (reference sequence). CDR3 loop: CASSIAQGSYNEQFF. In DNA, the CDR3 is TGTGCCAGTAGTATTGCACAGGGATCCTACAATGAGCAGTTCTTC.

The chain links TRBV27 to TRBJ2-5; the match to TRBD1 covers 9 bases. The V segment lost 4 bases and the J segment 4 bases; nucleotides outside the gene matches: 4. Germline V lookup: CDR1 MNHEY, CDR2 SMNVEV (reference sequence). This CDR3 is 14 amino acids long. CDR3 sequence (DNA): TGTGCCAGCAGTTCACAGGGGGCAGGAGAGACCCAGTACTTC. Its translation: CASSSQGAGETQYF.

Written as DNA, the CDR3 is TGTGCCAGTAGTATCGCCCAAGGCGGGGGGGCAAACAATGAGCAGTTCTTC. Translation gives CASSIAQGGGANNEQFF. J is TRBJ2-1 and V is TRBV19; 9 nucleotides line up with TRBD2. The CDR3 runs to 17 residues. Trimming cost V 3 bases and J 5 bases; bases outside gene matches: 11. From germline, CDR1 is LNHDA and CDR2 SQIVND (reference sequence).